The present TCR beta chain was sequenced within a study of blood T cell repertoires in COVID-19. Germline values: CDR1 SGHKS, CDR2 YYEKEE (reference sequence). With 0 bases clipped from V and 8 bases from J, the junction kept 7 bases outside the gene matches. This CDR3 is 14 amino acids long. Study processing details: Reference gene primer amplification gave nucleated cell count estimates. Clones were read by immunoSEQ multiplex PCR, and TCRdb kept only the in-frame ones, dropping some. Clone size and the V and J calls come from that table; the DNA yielded D and trimming. The sample carries more than 300,000 clones, approximately 90% recorded once.

The sequence was obtained from a woman between 18 and 30 years old who had recovered from COVID-19. This chain links TRBV5-5 with TRBJ1-2; 7 positions agree with TRBD1. The material sequenced was PBMCs or T cells enriched from blood (not recorded which). This CDR3 is CASSLADRLEGYTF. CDR3 coding DNA: TGTGCCAGCAGCTTGGCGGACAGGTTGGAAGGCTACACCTTC. The full variable domain, in which reference TRBV5-5 and TRBJ1-2 provide the parts outside the CDR3, is DAGVTQSPTHLIKTRGQQVTLRCSPISGHKSVSWYQQVLGQGPQFIFQYYEKEERGRGNFPDRFSARQFPNYSSELNVNALLLGDSALYLCASSLADRLEGYTFGSGTRLTVV.